This T cell receptor (beta chain) was identified during a study of blood T cell repertoires in COVID-19. Study in general: COVID-19 samples from acute and convalescent phases originated in the United States, Italy and Spain. From T cells, B-cell-depleted T cells, or PBMCs came the material, which was cDNA or gDNA.

Trimming at V came to 6 bases and at J to 2 bases, leaving 6 bases not matched to a gene. This CDR3 region has 15 residues. Germline-derived CDR1 and CDR2 are MNHEY and SVGAGI. In the authors' workflow: The assay estimated nucleated cells by amplifying reference gene primers. Profiled with immunoSEQ multiplex PCR; TCRdb holds only in-frame clones, not every one. V, J and clone size are those of that table, while D and trimming were read from the DNA. The sample lists around 250,000 clones, roughly 85% seen once, with 3.5% to 5.5% in the top ten. The rearrangement uses TRBV6-5 and TRBJ2-4; 8 bases fit TRBD1. This TCR was sampled from a man in his sixties who had recovered from COVID-19. Sequenced: peripheral blood. The CDR3 nucleotides read TGTGCCAGCAGCCTAACAGGGGGACCCAAAAACATTCAGTACTTC. Encoded protein: CASSLTGGPKNIQYF.